One T cell receptor beta chain is described in this entry. Its antigen has not been determined. Per-base quality was not reported, and no clone a single base away is much larger than it. This sample was included in a study of CD8 T cells in ankylosing spondylitis (dated by TCRdb to the late 2010s). Background for the entire study: The study set out to find disease-linked TCR variants by profiling T cell receptor beta repertoires in ankylosing spondylitis patients and healthy donors. In total, the full study cohort was made up of 108 healthy donors and 20 to 25 ankylosing spondylitis patients. Peripheral blood samples were taken, and synovial fluid was additionally collected from ankylosing spondylitis patients. Overall results and qualifications from the work: The disease-linked clones were reported as significantly enriched in matched synovial fluid samples from ankylosing spondylitis patients. In peripheral blood, the disease-linked clones were found at relatively low frequencies and had a CD8+ phenotype. Blood from ankylosing spondylitis patients appeared to be characterized by a TCR beta motif composed of several highly homologous amino acid variants. Some motif variants were previously reported in synovial fluid and blood of reactive arthritis patients, suggesting common disease-initiation mechanisms.

The CDR3 spans 14 residues, from the cysteine through the phenylalanine. Solely the CDR3 DNA is kept, with 42 bases framed from the first base. According to the germline V gene, CDR1 reads MNHEY and CDR2 reads SVGAGI. Deletion took 2 bases off V and 5 bases off J, with a span of 10 bases between the germline ends. The sequencing machine was an Illumina HiSeq 2500. Quantitative 5'-RACE with molecular barcodes was the method used to prepare the TCR beta libraries. The authors processed their data as follows. Disease-linked TCR variants were identified with a new computational method built on a probabilistic model of VDJ rearrangement. The public reads were reprocessed in TCRdb via fastp at Q25 and MiXCR, keeping in-frame beta chains. Each CDR3 protein appears once, grouped with its most common genes and DNA. The V and J calls reflect TCRdb's pipeline rather than the authors' work. This sample comprises 130,000 or so distinct CDR3 sequences, roughly a sixth of them detected only once. The ten largest clones take up 30% to 35% of the sample.

Material for sequencing was blood, either unsorted or a sorted T cell fraction (not recorded which). The source is a male donor with ankylosing spondylitis. The receptor chain draws on TRBV6-5 and TRBJ2-1, with a tentative D call of TRBD1 or TRBD2, each matching 6 bases. Here is the DNA: TGTGCCAGCAGTTACGAGGGGGGAAACAATGAGCAGTTCTTC. Translation gives CASSYEGGNNEQFF.